The 27 T cell receptor beta chains listed next were all sequenced from one sample in a study. TCRdb called the RT-PCR reads again in MiXCR, with one record for every CDR3 protein. The profile shows hundreds of thousands of distinct CDR3 sequences, approximately 14% of them singletons. Sequencing used memory CD4+ T cells from blood. Receptors originate from a female donor in good health, serving as a healthy control.

The CDR3 DNA reads as TGTGCCACCAGTGATTTGCGCGGGGGGAACTATGGCTACACCTTC. This translates into CATSDLRGGNYGYTF. The V and J genes are TRBV24-1 and TRBJ1-2; D possibly corresponds to TRBD1 (5 bases). Germline V gene lookup returns CDR1 KGHDR and CDR2 SFDVKD. The CDR3 contains 15 residues. Trimming took off 0 bases at V and 2 bases at J, with 9 bases between the two ends.

This clonotype was counted only a few times. This rearrangement joins TRBV20-1 to TRBJ1-4; TRBD1 matches at 8 bases. V gave up 5 bases and J gave up 5 bases; unmatched junction bases: 10. Germline CDR1 DFQATT, CDR2 SNEGSKA (reference sequence). CDR3 length equals 15 residues. The CDR3 bases are TGCAGTGCTCCCGACAGGGGCAAGGGAAATGAAAAACTGTTTTTT. Protein: CSAPDRGKGNEKLFF.

This clonotype showed up many times. The genes are TRBV7-3 and TRBJ2-3, with D possibly TRBD2 on 6 matching bases. The CDR3 is made up of 15 amino acids. The germline V gene encodes CDR1 SGHTA and CDR2 FQGTGA. The germline V and J ends were trimmed by 0 bases and 2 bases, with 9 bases remaining between them. The CDR3 loop reads CASSLTGLSTDTQYF. In DNA form, the CDR3 reads TGTGCCAGCAGCTTAACGGGACTTTCCACAGATACGCAGTATTTT.

Note on this clonotype: A much larger clone lies a single base off, so this may be a read error. The chain employs TRBV15 and TRBJ2-1; D remains unclear. The CDR3 runs to 11 residues. Per germline, CDR1 LNHNV and CDR2 YYDKDF (reference sequence). V was clipped by 4 bases and J by 14 bases, with 12 bases between them. CDR3 sequence: CATSKNRLEFF. CDR3 bases: TGTGCCACCAGCAAAAACAGATTAGAGTTCTTC. Full variable domain (remainder filled in from reference TRBV15 and TRBJ2-1): DAMVIQNPRYQVTQFGKPVTLSCSQTLNHNVMYWYQQKSSQAPKLLFHYYDKDFNNEADTPDNFQSRRPNTSFCFLDIRSPGLGDTAMYLCATSKNRLEFFGPGTRLTVL.

This clonotype was seen a few times. This chain connects TRBV18 to TRBJ2-7, with D maybe TRBD1 (6 bases). The CDR3 is 13 amino acids. The V gene lost 2 bases and the J gene lost 6 bases, with 11 bases spanning the gap. Germline V CDR1 and CDR2: KGHSH, LQKENI. The CDR3 region has the DNA TGTGCCAGCTCACCAAAACAGGGTGGCGAGCAGTACTTC. Translation: CASSPKQGGEQYF.

This clonotype was seen at least ten times. This chain joins TRBV12-3 or TRBV12-4 and TRBJ1-5; TRBD1 matches 8 bases. V gave up 6 bases and J gave up 4 bases; unmatched junction bases: 8. The CDR3 sequence is 15 residues long. The CDR3 DNA sequence: TGTGCCAGCAGGAAGACCGGGACAGGTAATCAGCCCCAGCATTTT. As protein: CASRKTGTGNQPQHF.

The chain is built from TRBV2 and TRBJ1-1; D is ambiguous. Germline CDR1 and CDR2: SNHLY and FYNNEI. This CDR3 has 15 amino acids. With 4 bases removed from V and 1 base from J, the gap between germline ends came to 13 bases. CDR3 in amino acids: CASSVQRARNTEAFF. CDR3 coding DNA: TGTGCCAGCAGTGTGCAGAGGGCGAGGAACACTGAAGCTTTCTTT.

J is TRBJ1-4 and V is TRBV12-3 or TRBV12-4; the D gene is possibly TRBD1 (5 bases). The CDR3 is made up of 15 amino acids. Trimming cost V 5 bases and J 4 bases, with 14 bases left between them. CDR3: CASSPTGGLNEKLFF. CDR3 bases: TGTGCCAGCAGTCCGACCGGGGGACTTAATGAAAAACTGTTTTTT.

This chain uses TRBV6-1 with TRBJ2-1, with TRBD2 as a possible D gene (5 bases). The V gene's germline CDR1 is MNHNS and CDR2 SASEGT. This CDR3 spans 13 amino acids. The V end was cut by 3 bases, the J end by 14 bases, with 17 bases between. As DNA, the CDR3 is TGTGCCAGCAGTGACCTGATTTGGACGAGGGAGTTCTTC. Its protein is CASSDLIWTREFF.

In this sample, this clonotype turned up many times. The CDR3 protein is CASTHSGELSTEAFF. CDR3 nucleotides: TGCGCCAGCACCCATTCAGGGGAACTAAGCACTGAAGCTTTCTTT. This chain links TRBV5-1 with TRBJ1-1; D possibly corresponds to TRBD1 (6 bases). V lost 6 bases and J lost 4, with 19 bases in between. The CDR3 length is 15 residues. Germline V gives CDR1 SGHRS, CDR2 YFSETQ.

This clonotype was counted between two and nine times. The chain is built from TRBV5-1 and TRBJ2-1; 10 positions match TRBD2. The CDR3 consists of 15 residues. The germline gives CDR1 SGHRS, CDR2 YFSETQ. V gave up 3 bases and J gave up 4 bases; unmatched junction bases: 4. This CDR3 is CASSSGLAIYNEQFF. In DNA, the CDR3 is TGCGCCAGCAGCTCGGGACTAGCGATTTACAATGAGCAGTTCTTC. Based on the CDR3 plus reference TRBV5-1 and TRBJ2-1, the full variable domain is KAGVTQTPRYLIKTRGQQVTLSCSPISGHRSVSWYQQTPGQGLQFLFEYFSETQRNKGNFPGRFSGRQFSNSRSEMNVSTLELGDSALYLCASSSGLAIYNEQFFGPGTRLTVL.

This clonotype occurred a few times. The chain's CDR3 is CASSSGQGAYTEAFF. CDR3 DNA: TGCGCCAGCAGCAGCGGACAGGGGGCATACACTGAAGCTTTCTTT. The chain combines TRBV5-1 with TRBJ1-1; 11 bases line up with TRBD1. This CDR3 has 15 amino acids. Looked up from germline, CDR1 is SGHRS and CDR2 is YFSETQ. With V trimmed by 4 bases and J by 3 bases, 5 bases remained unmatched.

This clonotype has more than one count but fewer than ten. The J gene is TRBJ2-2, the V gene TRBV12-3 or TRBV12-4; D is tentatively TRBD1 or TRBD2 (5 bases each). V lost 1 base to trimming and J lost 6 bases, with 9 bases between them. The CDR3 extends over 14 amino acids. The CDR3 loop is CASSLGLGAGELFF. The CDR3 DNA follows: TGTGCCAGCAGTTTAGGGTTGGGGGCCGGGGAGCTGTTTTTT.

This clonotype was seen a handful of times. The chain uses TRBV5-1 and TRBJ2-1, with TRBD2 matching 10 bases. V lost 4 bases to trimming and J lost 0 bases; unmatched junction nucleotides: 10. This CDR3 contains 18 residues. In germline, CDR1 is SGHRS, CDR2 YFSETQ. CDR3 sequence: CASSAGTSARSSYNEQFF. The CDR3 nucleotides read TGCGCCAGCAGCGCCGGGACTAGCGCCAGAAGCTCCTACAATGAGCAGTTCTTC.

In its sample, this clonotype was seen a few times. The chain is built from TRBV7-9 and TRBJ1-2; no clear D. The CDR3 consists of 14 residues. Germline CDR1 and CDR2: SEHNR and FQNEAQ (reference sequence). V lost 1 base and J 4 bases, leaving 10 bases between the germline ends. CDR3 nucleotides: TGTGCCAGCAGCTTAGAGGGAGAATCCTATGGCTACACCTTC. It translates to CASSLEGESYGYTF.

This clonotype was detected many times. The gene calls are TRBV14 and TRBJ2-7; possible D gene TRBD1, 5 bases. V lost 2 bases and J lost 6, with 20 bases in between. Looked up from germline, CDR1 is SGHDN and CDR2 is FVKESK. CDR3 length: 16 amino acids. CDR3 DNA sequence: TGTGCCAGCAGCCAAAAGAGCACAGCACAGGTGGGCGAGCAGTACTTC. Encoded protein: CASSQKSTAQVGEQYF.

This clonotype was recorded a few times. This chain links TRBV27 with TRBJ2-7; D may be TRBD1 (6 bases). The germline gives CDR1 MNHEY, CDR2 SMNVEV (reference sequence). V was cut by 5 bases and J by 3 bases, with 14 bases left in between. There are 14 residues in the CDR3. The CDR3 region has the DNA TGTGCCAGCAGTCTTAGACAGGCCCACTACGAGCAGTACTTC. Encoded protein: CASSLRQAHYEQYF.

The chain employs TRBV6-5 and TRBJ2-1; 8 positions match TRBD2. This CDR3 has 14 residues. Germline V CDR1 and CDR2: MNHEY, SVGAGI. J was trimmed by 5 bases and V by 6 bases; bases with no gene match: 6. As DNA, the CDR3 is TGTGCCAGCAGCGAAGCGGGAGCGGACAATGAGCAGTTCTTC. Translating gives CASSEAGADNEQFF.

J is TRBJ1-2 and V is TRBV19; D gene ambiguous. The CDR3 is made up of 15 amino acids. V was pared by 6 bases and J by 0 bases, with 14 bases between. Germline V lookup: CDR1 LNHDA, CDR2 SQIVND (reference sequence). As DNA, the CDR3 is TGTGCCAGTAGACAATCCGGGTCTTCTAACTATGGCTACACCTTC. Protein product: CASRQSGSSNYGYTF.

There are many counts of this clonotype. The chain is built from TRBV7-3 and TRBJ2-3; D call uncertain. The CDR3 runs to 14 residues. V lost 4 bases, J lost 3 bases, and 11 bases lay in between. The germline CDR1 and CDR2 sequences are SGHTA and FQGTGA. CDR3 nucleotides: TGTGCCAGCAGCTCCCGTGCGGTTACAGATACGCAGTATTTT. This encodes CASSSRAVTDTQYF.

In this sample, this clonotype turned up a few times. The V call is TRBV6-2 or TRBV6-3, the J call TRBJ2-3; D is perhaps TRBD1 or TRBD2 (5 bases each). The CDR3 covers 14 residues. V lost 7 bases, J lost 2 bases, and 13 bases lay in between. The germline V gene has CDR1 MNHEY and CDR2 SVGEGT. CDR3 bases: TGTGCCAGCACCCGGGACCGCACCACAGATACGCAGTATTTT. Translation: CASTRDRTTDTQYF.

The chain combines TRBV5-1 with TRBJ2-7; perhaps D is TRBD1 or TRBD2 (5 bases each). Per the germline V gene, CDR1 is SGHRS and CDR2 is YFSETQ. The V gene lost 0 bases and the J gene lost 5 bases, with 15 bases spanning the gap. The CDR3 is made up of 15 amino acids. This CDR3 reads CASSLEVEGHNEQYF. The CDR3 bases are TGCGCCAGCAGCTTGGAAGTTGAGGGGCATAACGAGCAGTACTTC.

This clonotype has a count of ten or more. The chain links TRBV5-8 to TRBJ1-2; 7 bases line up with TRBD1. The CDR3 is 15 amino acids. Looked up from germline, CDR1 is SGHTS and CDR2 is YDEGEE. J lost 3 bases, V lost 4 bases, and 9 bases had no gene match. CDR3 sequence: CASSPPGQAYYGYTF. CDR3 nucleotide sequence: TGTGCCAGCAGCCCCCCCGGACAGGCCTACTATGGCTACACCTTC.

This clonotype appeared many times. CDR3 sequence: CSAPQGGSNQPQHF. Here the CDR3 DNA reads TGCAGTGCGCCTCAGGGAGGTAGCAATCAGCCCCAGCATTTT. The chain joins TRBV20-1 to TRBJ1-5, with D maybe TRBD1 (5 bases). Germline loops: CDR1 DFQATT, CDR2 SNEGSKA (reference sequence). The CDR3 extends over 14 amino acids. V lost 6 bases and J lost 0, with 12 bases in between.

This clonotype has just a few counts. The CDR3 nucleotides are TGCAGTGCTAGGGGGGGACAGGCCTACGAGCAGTACTTC. Translating it yields CSARGGQAYEQYF. The chain employs TRBV20-1 and TRBJ2-7, with 8 bases fitting TRBD1. V dropped 3 bases and J dropped 2; count of bases not matched to a gene: 3. CDR3 length equals 13 residues. Germline V gene data show CDR1 as DFQATT and CDR2 as SNEGSKA (reference sequence).

The J gene is TRBJ1-6, the V gene TRBV28; 9 bases align to TRBD1. Germline CDR1 is MDHEN and CDR2 is SYDVKM. The CDR3 spans 12 residues. J lost 14 bases, V lost 3 bases, and 2 bases had no gene match. The CDR3 spells CASSLGQGSLHF. DNA of the CDR3: TGTGCCAGCAGTTTGGGACAGGGATCCCTCCACTTT.

The rearrangement links TRBV20-1 to TRBJ2-1; 10 bases fit TRBD2. Germline V gene data show CDR1 as DFQATT and CDR2 as SNEGSKA (reference sequence). The CDR3 runs to 16 residues. With V trimmed by 1 base and J by 2 bases, 5 bases remained unmatched. The CDR3 DNA follows: TGCAGTGCTAGAGGGACTAGCGGAGCGACCTACAATGAGCAGTTCTTC. This translates into CSARGTSGATYNEQFF.